The present T cell receptor (beta chain) was sequenced within a study of cytomegalovirus exposure and HLA in healthy donors. In the PCR, 60 Vbeta and 13 Jbeta primers were used. Generated by immunoSEQ multiplex PCR, the TCRdb table keeps only in-frame clones and is missing some. The sample includes around 120,000 clones, 75% to 80% of them seen just once. The V gene lost 7 bases and the J gene lost 2 bases, with 13 bases spanning the gap. The CDR3 totals 13 residues. Germline V CDR1 and CDR2: SQVTM, ANQGSEA. Specimen: PBMCs. This receptor was obtained from a middle-aged woman in good health and CMV-seronegative. The chain recombines TRBV29-1 with TRBJ2-3; no firm D call. CDR3 coding DNA: TGCAGCGATTTCCTTGGCAACACAGATACGCAGTATTTT. Residues: CSDFLGNTDTQYF.